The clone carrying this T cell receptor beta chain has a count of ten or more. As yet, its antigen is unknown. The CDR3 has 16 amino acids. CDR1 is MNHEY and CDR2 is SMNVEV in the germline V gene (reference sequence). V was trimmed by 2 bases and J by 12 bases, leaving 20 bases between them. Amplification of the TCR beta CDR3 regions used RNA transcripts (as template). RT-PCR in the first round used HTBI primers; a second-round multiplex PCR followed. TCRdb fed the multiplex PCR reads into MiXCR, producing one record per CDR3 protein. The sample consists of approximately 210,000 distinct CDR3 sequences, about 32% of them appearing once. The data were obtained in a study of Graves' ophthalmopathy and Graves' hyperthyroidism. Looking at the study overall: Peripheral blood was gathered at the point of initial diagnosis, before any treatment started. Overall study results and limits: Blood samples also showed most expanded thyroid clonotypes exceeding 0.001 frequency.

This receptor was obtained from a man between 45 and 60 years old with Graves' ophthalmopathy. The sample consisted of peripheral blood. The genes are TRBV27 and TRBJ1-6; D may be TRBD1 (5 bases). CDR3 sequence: CASSLGQGALGLPLHF. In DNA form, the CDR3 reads TGTGCCAGCAGTTTAGGTCAGGGTGCCCTAGGATTACCCCTCCACTTT.